The 24 T cell receptor beta chains in this list originate from one sample, sequenced in a study of blood T cells in healthy people across ages. PCR was performed a second time for roughly 6 to 12 cycles using a sample-barcoded 5' primer and a J-beta primer mix. TCRdb reprocessed the 5' RACE reads with MiXCR, giving one entry per CDR3 protein. The table includes around 780,000 distinct CDR3 sequences, just over 55% detected once. Sequenced input: blood. These receptors were obtained from a middle-aged man in good health.

The rearrangement uses TRBV28 and TRBJ1-5; D gene ambiguous. The germline V and J ends were trimmed by 2 bases and 4 bases, with 15 bases remaining between them. Germline V gives CDR1 MDHEN, CDR2 SYDVKM. This CDR3 is 16 amino acids long. CDR3: CASSLDVPRENQPQHF. CDR3 sequence (DNA): TGTGCCAGCAGTTTAGACGTACCGCGAGAAAATCAGCCCCAGCATTTT.

V gene TRBV3-1 combines with J gene TRBJ2-3; possible D gene TRBD1, 6 bases. CDR3 length equals 15 residues. V gave up 1 base and J gave up 3 bases, with 11 bases separating them. The germline V gene has CDR1 LGHDT and CDR2 YNNKEL (reference sequence). The CDR3 nucleotides are TGTGCCAGCAGCCAAGTGGGGGCCGGAACAGATACGCAGTATTTT. Translating it yields CASSQVGAGTDTQYF.

There are a few counts of this clonotype. This CDR3 reads CASSKGLGPTYEQYF. The CDR3 coding sequence is TGTGCCAGCAGCAAAGGACTAGGCCCAACCTACGAGCAGTACTTC. The J gene is TRBJ2-7, the V gene TRBV4-2; 7 bases are shared with TRBD2. V shed 5 bases, J shed 2 bases, and the junction held 9 bases outside the gene matches. The germline CDR1 and CDR2 sequences are LGHNA and YNFKEQ. The CDR3 loop spans 15 amino acids.

About this clonotype itself: The junction and the germline gene differ at one end; a read error may be behind it. This chain joins TRBV7-2 and TRBJ2-7; possible D gene TRBD2, 6 bases. CDR1 is SGHTA, CDR2 FQGNSA, per germline. This CDR3 region has 13 residues. The CDR3 loop reads CASSPRGGYGQYF. The CDR3 DNA reads as TGTGCCAGCAGCCCGAGGGGAGGCTACGGGCAGTACTTC.

CDR3 bases: TGTGCCAGCAGCCACCTAGGCGGGAGGACCTACGAGCAGTACTTC. Its protein product is CASSHLGGRTYEQYF. The V call is TRBV14, the J call TRBJ2-7, with 8 bases matching TRBD2. CDR3 length equals 15 residues. CDR1 is SGHDN, CDR2 FVKESK, per germline. With V trimmed by 3 bases and J by 2 bases, 6 bases remained unmatched.

Worth noting for this clonotype: At one end, the junction sequence differs from germline, possibly due to a read error. The chain is built from TRBV4-1 and TRBJ2-3; D perhaps matches TRBD2 (5 bases). CDR3 length: 15 residues. From germline, CDR1 is MGHRA and CDR2 YSYEKL. The CDR3 sequence is CAGSQEERVTDTQYF. The CDR3 DNA reads TGCGCCGGCAGCCAAGAAGAGAGGGTCACAGATACGCAGTATTTT.

The CDR3 is CASSPWTGPRGGEQFF. DNA for the CDR3: TGTGCCAGCAGCCCTTGGACAGGTCCGAGGGGGGGTGAGCAGTTCTTC. The chain links TRBV6-2 or TRBV6-3 to TRBJ2-1; perhaps D is TRBD1 or TRBD2 (7 bases each). Trimming removed 6 bases at V and 9 bases at J, with 24 bases between. Germline CDR1 and CDR2: MNHEY and SVGEGT. The CDR3 length is 16 residues.

Remarks on this clonotype: Mismatch with germline at one junction end may stem from a read error. The gene calls are TRBV4-2 and TRBJ1-5; tentative D call: TRBD1 (5 bases). This CDR3 contains 16 residues. Germline CDR1 LGHNA, CDR2 YNFKEQ. CDR3 bases: TGTGCCAGCAGCCAAGATTGGGGCAGGGATTATCAACCCCAGCATTTT. Its protein product is CASSQDWGRDYQPQHF.

The chain is built from TRBV12-3 or TRBV12-4 and TRBJ1-4; D gene ambiguous. The length of the CDR3 is 14 residues. The V end lost 2 bases, the J end lost 8 bases, and 12 bases lay between the germline ends. Here the CDR3 reads CASSLRGQREKLFF. CDR3 nucleotide sequence: TGTGCCAGCAGTTTAAGAGGTCAGAGGGAAAAACTGTTTTTT.

The V call is TRBV7-2, the J call TRBJ1-2; D is perhaps TRBD1 (6 bases). CDR3 size: 17 residues. Trimming pared 0 bases from V and 2 bases from J, leaving 16 bases between. Germline CDR1 SGHTA, CDR2 FQGNSA. CDR3 region: CASSLAHGGGANYGYTF. CDR3 DNA sequence: TGTGCCAGCAGCTTAGCCCATGGCGGGGGGGCCAACTATGGCTACACCTTC.

This rearrangement joins TRBV25-1 to TRBJ2-7, with 11 bases aligning to TRBD2. The CDR3 spans 17 residues. The V gene end was trimmed by 1 base and the J gene end by 3 bases; junction bases not matched to a gene: 8. Looked up from germline, CDR1 is MGHDK and CDR2 is SYGVNS. The CDR3 nucleotides read TGTGCCAGCAGTGAATGGGGGACTAGCGGACCCCTCTACGAGCAGTACTTC. Amino acids: CASSEWGTSGPLYEQYF.

The chain joins TRBV5-1 to TRBJ2-3; TRBD1 might be the D (6 bases). Trimming cost V 0 bases and J 0 bases, with 8 bases left between them. Germline V gene sequence: CDR1 SGHRS, CDR2 YFSETQ. This CDR3 is 15 amino acids long. The CDR3 protein is CASSLGDISTDTQYF. CDR3 coding DNA: TGCGCCAGCAGCTTGGGGGACATTAGCACAGATACGCAGTATTTT.

This chain uses TRBV19 with TRBJ1-2, with D maybe TRBD1 (5 bases). V was shortened by 4 bases and J by 3 bases, with 9 bases between the two germline ends. The CDR3 length is 13 residues. Germline V CDR1 and CDR2: LNHDA, SQIVND (reference sequence). In DNA, the CDR3 is TGTGCCAGTAGTAGGGACGTTGACTATGGCTACACCTTC. Its protein product is CASSRDVDYGYTF.

The chain recombines TRBV10-3 with TRBJ2-1; maybe TRBD2 (6 bases). CDR1 ENHRY and CDR2 SYGVKD come from the germline V gene. V was trimmed by 3 bases and J by 5 bases, leaving 11 bases between them. CDR3 length: 14 residues. CDR3 amino acids: CAISDRGSHNEQFF. The DNA of the CDR3 is TGTGCCATCAGTGACCGGGGGAGTCACAATGAGCAGTTCTTC.

This sequence joins TRBV28 and TRBJ1-2; D not certain. Looked up from germline, CDR1 is MDHEN and CDR2 is SYDVKM. With 10 bases removed from V and 9 bases from J, the gap between germline ends came to 21 bases. The CDR3 length is 13 residues. The CDR3 region has the DNA TGTGCCACCCTCCGACAAGACATAGGGCGCTACACCTTC. It encodes CATLRQDIGRYTF.

Written as DNA, the CDR3 is TGTGCCAGCAGAGGGGACAGGAATAATTCACCCCTCCACTTT. Its translation is CASRGDRNNSPLHF. This chain uses TRBV6-5 with TRBJ1-6, with 8 nucleotides matching TRBD1. The CDR3 covers 14 residues. V was clipped by 6 bases and J by 5 bases; unmatched bases: 3. Germline V gene sequence: CDR1 MNHEY, CDR2 SVGAGI.

The rearrangement uses TRBV9 and TRBJ2-5; 8 bases are a match to TRBD1. The germline CDR1 and CDR2 sequences are SGDLS and YYNGEE. J gave up 5 bases and V 1 base, and 7 bases lay outside the gene matches. CDR3 length: 15 amino acids. CDR3 region: CASSVSGQGFETQYF. In DNA, the CDR3 is TGTGCCAGCAGCGTATCTGGACAGGGATTTGAGACCCAGTACTTC.

Remarks on this clonotype: A much larger clone lies a single base off, so this may be a read error. The chain carries TRBV27 and TRBJ2-1; 9 bases fit TRBD2. The DNA end favors TRBJ2-7, so the J call may be wrong. CDR3 size: 14 residues. Germline CDR1 is MNHEY and CDR2 is SMNVEV (reference sequence). The CDR3 loop reads CASLSGSSYNEQYF. The CDR3 region has the DNA TGTGCCAGCCTTAGCGGGAGCTCCTACAATGAGCAGTACTTC.

The CDR3 sequence is CASSQGLAGGSQETQYF. The DNA of the CDR3 is TGTGCCAGCAGCCAAGGACTAGCGGGGGGCTCGCAAGAGACCCAGTACTTC. The rearrangement links TRBV4-2 to TRBJ2-5, with 13 nucleotides matching TRBD2. In germline, CDR1 is LGHNA, CDR2 YNFKEQ. Trimming cost V 1 base and J 2 bases; bases outside gene matches: 4. The CDR3 is 17 residues long.

Only one count was recorded for this clonotype. This rearrangement joins TRBV25-1 to TRBJ2-7; D unclear. CDR1 MGHDK and CDR2 SYGVNS come from the germline V gene. V was clipped by 3 bases and J by 7 bases, with 10 bases between them. The CDR3 length is 12 residues. CDR3 in amino acids: CASSEFNNEQYF. Here the CDR3 DNA reads TGTGCCAGCAGTGAGTTTAACAATGAGCAGTACTTC.

V usage is TRBV5-1 and J usage is TRBJ2-3; D could derive from TRBD1 or TRBD2 (5 bases each). Trimming left V 0 bases short and J 5 bases short, with 13 bases between. Per the germline V gene, CDR1 is SGHRS and CDR2 is YFSETQ. CDR3 length: 15 amino acids. CDR3 loop: CASSLEGPLGDTQYF. CDR3 bases: TGCGCCAGCAGCTTGGAGGGACCTTTAGGAGATACGCAGTATTTT.

The rearrangement links TRBV20-1 to TRBJ2-6; 7 bases agree with TRBD2. Germline values: CDR1 DFQATT, CDR2 SNEGSKA (reference sequence). With 0 bases clipped from V and 0 bases from J, the junction kept 5 bases outside the gene matches. The CDR3 loop spans 17 amino acids. In DNA, the CDR3 is TGCAGTGCTAGAGATCACGGGAGGCCCTCTGGGGCCAACGTCCTGACTTTC. Its protein product is CSARDHGRPSGANVLTF.

The V gene is TRBV5-1, the J gene TRBJ1-4, with D perhaps TRBD1 (5 bases). Trimming took off 4 bases at V and 5 bases at J, with 15 bases between the two ends. The CDR3 contains 15 residues. CDR1 and CDR2 from the germline V gene are SGHRS and YFSETQ. CDR3 nucleotides: TGCGCCAGCAGCGGCGAACCGGGACCGAATGAAAAACTGTTTTTT. Protein product: CASSGEPGPNEKLFF.

In regard to this clonotype: The germline gene is not matched at one end of the junction; a read error may be the cause. V usage is TRBV4-2 and J usage is TRBJ2-7, with a weak D call TRBD2 (5 bases). The CDR3 sequence is 16 residues long. In germline, CDR1 is LGHNA, CDR2 YNFKEQ. CDR3 loop: CASSQGGVRSFYERYF. In DNA, the CDR3 is TGTGCCAGCAGCCAAGGGGGAGTTCGATCCTTCTACGAGCGGTACTTC.